The 18 T cell receptor beta chains below all came from one sample that was sequenced in a study of cytotoxic CD8 clonotypes in ibrutinib-treated CLL (dated by TCRdb to the early 2020s). The sample's time point, from its label and the paper: about twelve months on ibrutinib. The library was produced with the immunoSEQ multiplex PCR assay. Sourced from immuneACCESS, this table was stored by TCRdb with only in-frame sequences that have V and J called. A share of the clones is absent; for the studies checked, an unresolved V gene accounts for under half, and the remainder has no known explanation. The sample table holds around 160,000 clones, of which 81% were seen once. About 2% of the sample belongs to the ten largest clones. The sequences come from PBMCs, collected after 12 months of ibrutinib treatment. The receptor set was obtained from a human donor with chronic lymphocytic leukemia.

V is TRBV7-2 and J is TRBJ2-3, with D tentatively TRBD1 (5 bases). The germline V and J ends were trimmed by 0 bases and 1 base, with 8 bases remaining between them. CDR3 length: 15 amino acids. Germline CDR1 and CDR2: SGHTA and FQGNSA. CDR3: CASSLAIGGTDTQYF. For the CDR3, the DNA is TGTGCCAGCAGCTTAGCCATAGGGGGCACAGATACGCAGTATTTT.

The rearrangement uses TRBV7-2 and TRBJ2-5; D might be TRBD1 (6 bases). Germline lookup yields CDR1 SGHTA and CDR2 FQGNSA. The CDR3 is 14 residues long. V dropped 0 bases and J dropped 5 bases, with 10 bases sitting between them. For the CDR3, the DNA is TGTGCCAGCAGCTTAGCGGGGGCCGGGGAGACCCAGTACTTC. Amino acids: CASSLAGAGETQYF.

The chain is built from TRBV29-1 and TRBJ1-6; TRBD1 agrees at 8 bases. With V trimmed by 0 bases and J by 5 bases, 12 bases remained unmatched. There are 18 residues in the CDR3. CDR1 and CDR2 from the germline V gene are SQVTM and ANQGSEA. This CDR3 is CSVEDPPSGTGDNSPLHF. The DNA of the CDR3 is TGCAGCGTTGAAGACCCCCCCTCCGGGACAGGAGATAATTCACCCCTCCACTTT.

The CDR3 region is CASSQGDRYTGELFF. The CDR3 bases are TGCGCCAGCAGCCAAGGGGACAGATACACCGGGGAGCTGTTTTTT. The chain carries TRBV4-3 and TRBJ2-2, with TRBD1 matching 7 bases. Germline V gene lookup returns CDR1 LGHNA and CDR2 YSLEER. V gave up 1 base and J gave up 3 bases; unmatched junction bases: 2. The length of the CDR3 is 15 residues.

V gene TRBV7-2 combines with J gene TRBJ2-1, with 8 bases identical to TRBD2. The CDR3 totals 16 residues. V was pared by 3 bases and J by 8 bases, with 12 bases of the junction left unmatched. Germline V lookup: CDR1 SGHTA, CDR2 FQGNSA. The CDR3 DNA reads as TGTGCCAGCAGCTTTTCTCTCCGGGGGGGCCCCCATGAGCAGTTCTTC. It encodes CASSFSLRGGPHEQFF.

The chain employs TRBV29-1 and TRBJ2-3, with 7 bases matching TRBD1. The CDR3 runs 12 residues. CDR1 is SQVTM and CDR2 is ANQGSEA in the germline V gene. The J segment lost 5 bases and the V segment lost 6 bases, leaving 5 bases of the junction unmatched. The DNA of the CDR3 is TGCAGCGTGGGACAGCAGGGAGATACGCAGTATTTT. Translating it yields CSVGQQGDTQYF.

V and J are TRBV18 and TRBJ2-2, with D possibly matching TRBD1 (5 bases). The CDR3 extends over 16 amino acids. V lost 1 base to trimming and J lost 1 base, with 10 bases between them. CDR1 is KGHSH and CDR2 is LQKENI in the germline V gene. The CDR3 loop is CASSPQRGRNTGELFF. The CDR3 coding sequence is TGTGCCAGCTCACCACAAAGGGGTAGGAACACCGGGGAGCTGTTTTTT.

The V gene is TRBV5-1, the J gene TRBJ1-2, with D hard to call. The germline CDR1 and CDR2 sequences are SGHRS and YFSETQ. Between the trimmed V and J ends, which lost 4 bases and 5 bases, there was a span of 18 bases. The CDR3 contains 15 residues. The CDR3 loop is CASSPNLAGNYGYTF. The CDR3 DNA reads TGCGCCAGCAGCCCGAATTTGGCAGGAAATTATGGCTACACCTTC.

This clone was seen once. This chain links TRBV2 with TRBJ1-1, with D possibly being TRBD1 (5 bases). The germline CDR1 and CDR2 sequences are SNHLY and FYNNEI. The CDR3 totals 14 residues. Trimming pared 5 bases from V and 4 bases from J, leaving 14 bases between. DNA for the CDR3: TGTGCCAGCAGTCGCCCCCAGGGAGCCACTGAAGCTTTCTTT. Translation gives CASSRPQGATEAFF.

This clone has at least ten counts. The chain couples TRBV6-5 to TRBJ1-2; D gene ambiguous. The V gene's germline CDR1 is MNHEY and CDR2 SVGAGI. The CDR3 sequence is 12 residues long. V lost 3 bases and J 2 bases, leaving 4 bases between the germline ends. CDR3 in DNA: TGTGCCAGCAGTTATGAAAACTATGGCTACACCTTC. Its protein is CASSYENYGYTF.

The J gene is TRBJ2-3, the V gene TRBV5-1; perhaps D is TRBD1 or TRBD2 (5 bases each). The CDR3 has 15 amino acids. Trimming removed 3 bases from V and 1 base from J, with 12 bases in between. Per the germline V gene, CDR1 is SGHRS and CDR2 is YFSETQ. DNA of the CDR3: TGCGCCAGCAGCTGGGACCCGACGGGCACAGATACGCAGTATTTT. Protein: CASSWDPTGTDTQYF.

The chain carries TRBV6-4 and TRBJ2-3; 11 nucleotides agree with TRBD2. The CDR3 extends over 13 amino acids. With 10 bases clipped from V and 3 bases from J, the junction kept 3 bases outside the gene matches. CDR1 MRHNA and CDR2 SNTAGT come from the germline V gene. As DNA, the CDR3 is TGTGCCACCGGGACTAGCGGAACAGATACGCAGTATTTT. Translating it yields CATGTSGTDTQYF.

Only one count was recorded for this clone. The rearrangement links TRBV19 to TRBJ1-3; no reliable D call. Germline V CDR1 and CDR2: LNHDA, SQIVND (reference sequence). The CDR3 spans 13 residues. V was trimmed by 8 bases and J by 2 bases, leaving 10 bases between them. This CDR3 reads CASWEAAGNTIYF. The CDR3 DNA reads as TGTGCCAGTTGGGAGGCAGCTGGAAACACCATATATTTT. The full variable domain, rest sourced from reference TRBV19 and TRBJ1-3, is DGGITQSPKYLFRKEGQNVTLSCEQNLNHDAMYWYRQDPGQGLRLIYYSQIVNDFQKGDIAEGYSVSREKKESFPLTVTSAQKNPTAFYLCASWEAAGNTIYFGEGSWLTVV.

The V and J genes are TRBV28 and TRBJ1-2, with D perhaps TRBD1 (5 bases). The V end was cut by 3 bases, the J end by 8 bases, with 16 bases between. The CDR3 sequence is 14 residues long. Germline V lookup: CDR1 MDHEN, CDR2 SYDVKM. CDR3 coding DNA: TGTGCCAGCAGTTTGGAGCTGGCAGGGACCGGCTACACCTTC. Amino acid sequence: CASSLELAGTGYTF.

The genes are TRBV28 and TRBJ1-5; 7 bases are a match to TRBD1. The trim removed 7 bases at V and 3 bases at J, leaving 6 bases unmatched. The V gene's germline CDR1 is MDHEN and CDR2 SYDVKM. The CDR3 covers 14 residues. CDR3 region: CASKNRGFNQPQHF. The CDR3 coding sequence is TGTGCCAGCAAGAACAGGGGATTCAATCAGCCCCAGCATTTT.

The chain couples TRBV27 to TRBJ1-4; the D gene is possibly TRBD1 (6 bases). Deletions cut 5 bases from V and 2 bases from J, with 18 bases between. CDR1 MNHEY and CDR2 SMNVEV come from the germline V gene (reference sequence). The CDR3 contains 17 residues. The CDR3 region is CASSRTPTGLTNEKLFF. The CDR3 DNA is TGTGCCAGCAGTCGAACCCCTACAGGGCTTACTAATGAAAAACTGTTTTTT. Variable domain in full (rest from reference TRBV27 and TRBJ1-4): EAQVTQNPRYLITVTGKKLTVTCSQNMNHEYMSWYRQDPGLGLRQIYYSMNVEVTDKGDVPEGYKVSRKEKRNFPLILESPSPNQTSLYFCASSRTPTGLTNEKLFFGSGTQLSVL.

The chain recombines TRBV15 with TRBJ1-1; possibly TRBD1 for D (6 bases). The CDR3 totals 19 residues. The V gene's germline CDR1 is LNHNV and CDR2 YYDKDF (reference sequence). Deletions cut 0 bases from V and 1 base from J, with 21 bases between. The CDR3 DNA follows: TGTGCCACCAGCAGAGACCAAAGGGGCCAGGGGAGGCGGAACACTGAAGCTTTCTTT. Protein product: CATSRDQRGQGRRNTEAFF.

This sequence joins TRBV19 and TRBJ2-5; weak D call: TRBD1 (6 bases). The CDR3 is 15 residues long. CDR1 and CDR2 from the germline V gene are LNHDA and SQIVND (reference sequence). V lost 5 bases to trimming and J lost 4 bases, with 17 bases between them. The CDR3 sequence: CASSLSQGLGETQYF. In DNA form, the CDR3 reads TGTGCCAGTAGTCTCAGCCAGGGGTTAGGAGAGACCCAGTACTTC.